The subject of this entry is one T cell receptor (beta chain). Its antigen is currently unknown. Sequencing used immunoSEQ multiplex PCR; TCRdb keeps in-frame clones, though not all of them. Of 100,000 or so clones in the sample, around 94% were seen once. CDR1 and CDR2 (germline): LNHDA, SQIVND (reference sequence). The CDR3 length is 12 residues. The ends were cut back, 3 bases at V and 5 bases at J, with 7 bases in the middle. This record comes from a study of T cell responses to AZD1222 COVID-19 vaccine. Study conclusions and caveats: The CD4 TCRs associated with vaccination extended across spike and predominated at 160-218 and 743-854.

The receptor was isolated from an adult in good health. The material was peripheral blood, obtained on day 0 of AZD1222 vaccination. This rearrangement joins TRBV19 to TRBJ1-2; D unresolved. This CDR3 reads CASSMGEYGYTF. The CDR3 bases are TGTGCCAGTAGTATGGGAGAGTATGGCTACACCTTC.